The rows below give T cell receptor beta chains drawn from one sample of a study of CD8 T cells in ankylosing spondylitis. TCRdb analysed the 5' RACE reads with MiXCR anew, one entry per CDR3 protein. The sample has approximately 350,000 distinct CDR3 sequences; about 15% are singletons. The sequencing input was blood, either unsorted or a sorted T cell fraction (not recorded which). The receptors were sampled from a male donor with ankylosing spondylitis or in good health (not recorded which). Both conserved end residues are part of each CDR3.

j_gene	v_gene	CDR3aa
TRBJ1-2	TRBV5-1	CASSLFSQTFEAYTF
TRBJ2-1	TRBV12-3/TRBV12-4	CASSFRVSSYNEQFF
TRBJ2-1	TRBV4-2	CASSQDEKLAGFNEQFF
TRBJ2-5	TRBV6-5	CASSYSSSGGKETQYF
TRBJ2-4	TRBV20-1	CSARGRTGNIQYF
TRBJ1-1	TRBV20-1	CSATPGQGMNTEAFF
TRBJ2-1	TRBV12-5	CASGLSGVSYNEQFF
TRBJ2-7	TRBV12-3/TRBV12-4	CASSFTASEQYF
TRBJ1-2	TRBV5-1	CASSLGPLNYGYTF
TRBJ1-2	TRBV5-1	CASSLERVFTF
TRBJ2-1	TRBV2	CASSAGLGVPYNEQFF
TRBJ2-7	TRBV20-1	CSASSSGRPYEQYF
TRBJ1-2	TRBV12-3/TRBV12-4	CASSLTYYGYTF
TRBJ2-1	TRBV19	CASRSPRGGMGEQFF
TRBJ2-3	TRBV7-9	CASSLTAHTDTQYF
TRBJ2-2	TRBV5-1	CASSLVGTSNTGELFF
TRBJ1-1	TRBV2	CASTMDSSGNTEAFF
TRBJ2-1	TRBV6-2/TRBV6-3	CASSLGTPSNEQFF
TRBJ1-6	TRBV6-1	CASSGLQNSPLHF
TRBJ2-5	TRBV7-2	CASSSHSGEGGRETQYF
TRBJ2-1	TRBV4-1	CASSQEGTGLREQFF
TRBJ2-7	TRBV20-1	CSVPGGGGDEQYF
TRBJ2-7	TRBV20-1	CSAREWSAYEQYF
TRBJ1-2	TRBV2	CASTLGFYGYTF
TRBJ1-1	TRBV5-6	CASSLVGYAEAFF
TRBJ1-1	TRBV10-3	CATSSQAGSFVEAFF
TRBJ1-1	TRBV7-2	CASSDYRGNTEAFF
TRBJ2-1	TRBV29-1	CSVSSGGNNEQFF